Listed here is a single T cell receptor (beta chain). Its antigen is not known. The sample comes from a study of OX40 agonist ivuxolimab in advanced cancers. V was pared by 10 bases and J by 2 bases, with 3 bases of the junction left unmatched. Looked up from germline, CDR1 is ENHRY and CDR2 is SYGVKD. The length of the CDR3 is 13 residues. Notes on the study in general: Clonal expansion in partial responders at 0.1-3.0 mg/kg ranked among the lowest.

Here immunoSEQ multiplex PCR was the method, and the copy in TCRdb shows in-frame clones only, minus some. Here the sample spans 90,000 to 100,000 clones, about 85% being singletons. The chain joins TRBV10-3 to TRBJ2-1; TRBD1 aligns across 9 bases. Sequencing used CD4+ or CD8+ T cells sorted from blood, obtained in a trial of the OX40 agonist ivuxolimab. The sequence was collected from an adult with an advanced solid tumor such as melanoma, head and neck, liver or kidney cancer. CDR3 sequence reads: CATTGGTYNEQFF. CDR3 nucleotides: TGTGCCACCACAGGGGGCACCTACAATGAGCAGTTCTTC.